This T cell receptor beta chain was documented in a study of OX40 agonist ivuxolimab in advanced cancers. Concerning this clone itself: What it recognizes is unknown.

V was cut by 5 bases and J by 3 bases, with 16 bases left in between. CDR1 is MNHEY, CDR2 SMNVEV, per germline (reference sequence). The CDR3 extends over 15 amino acids. Clones were sequenced by immunoSEQ multiplex PCR, and TCRdb holds only the in-frame ones, with some missing. This table has about 38,000 clones, roughly 82% appearing once. Study-wide points: It was not determined which antigens were specifically recognized by the peripheral T cells that had undergone clonal expansion.

The material sequenced was CD4+ or CD8+ T cells sorted from blood, taken in a trial of the OX40 agonist ivuxolimab. The V and J genes are TRBV27 and TRBJ1-2, with D tentatively TRBD1 (6 bases). The source of this sequence is an adult with an advanced solid tumor such as melanoma, head and neck, liver or kidney cancer. DNA for the CDR3: TGTGCCAGCAGTCCCTACAGGGTACGGGACTATGGCTACACCTTC. It is translated as CASSPYRVRDYGYTF.